These 9 T cell receptor beta chains came from one sample sequenced in a study of cytomegalovirus exposure and HLA in healthy donors. With 60 Vbeta and 13 Jbeta primers, the PCR was carried out. Sequenced by immunoSEQ multiplex PCR; TCRdb stores in-frame clones only, minus some. This table has approximately 140,000 clones, around 82% appearing once. The sequencing input was PBMCs. These receptor sequences come from a man aged 35-49 years in good health and CMV-seropositive.

The J gene is TRBJ2-1, the V gene TRBV28, with 11 bases that match TRBD2. CDR1 is MDHEN and CDR2 is SYDVKM in the germline V gene. The CDR3 totals 14 residues. Unmatched junction bases numbered 3, after V lost 7 bases and J lost 4 bases. The CDR3 DNA sequence: TGTGCCAGCATGCTAGCGGGGGGTTACAATGAGCAGTTCTTC. Residues: CASMLAGGYNEQFF.

The table lists this clone with a few counts. This CDR3 reads CASSPPGQNTEAFF. The CDR3, as DNA: TGTGCCAGCAGTCCCCCGGGACAGAACACTGAAGCTTTCTTT. The chain combines TRBV28 with TRBJ1-1; a possible D gene is TRBD1 (6 bases). Looked up from germline, CDR1 is MDHEN and CDR2 is SYDVKM. The CDR3 covers 14 residues. V dropped 5 bases and J dropped 1 base, with 11 bases sitting between them.

V gene TRBV10-2 combines with J gene TRBJ1-2, with 8 bases matching TRBD1. Per germline, CDR1 WSHSY and CDR2 SAAADI. The J segment lost 8 bases and the V segment lost 4 bases, leaving 9 bases of the junction unmatched. The CDR3 is made up of 14 amino acids. Here the CDR3 reads CASSGSGTGGGYTF. DNA of the CDR3: TGCGCCAGCAGTGGTTCCGGGACAGGAGGAGGCTACACCTTC.

V and J are TRBV14 and TRBJ2-7; D ambiguous. CDR1 and CDR2 from the germline V gene are SGHDN and FVKESK. V dropped 0 bases and J dropped 5 bases, with 14 bases sitting between them. The CDR3 is made up of 15 amino acids. CDR3 coding DNA: TGTGCCAGCAGCCAAGATTTGGGCAGAATCCACGAGCAGTACTTC. Its translation: CASSQDLGRIHEQYF. The full variable domain, with the rest looked up from reference TRBV14 and TRBJ2-7, is EAGVTQFPSHSVIEKGQTVTLRCDPISGHDNLYWYRRVMGKEIKFLLHFVKESKQDESGMPNNRFLAERTGGTYSTLKVQPAELEDSGVYFCASSQDLGRIHEQYFGPGTRLTVT.

The chain combines TRBV15 with TRBJ2-6, with D tentatively TRBD1 (6 bases). The CDR3 is 16 residues long. The V and J ends lost 3 bases and 0 bases respectively, with 9 bases between them. Germline CDR1 and CDR2: LNHNV and YYDKDF (reference sequence). The CDR3 region is CATSRDSLSGANVLTF. CDR3 in DNA: TGTGCCACCAGCAGGGACAGCCTCTCTGGGGCCAACGTCCTGACTTTC.

This clone was seen a handful of times. The chain carries TRBV5-1 and TRBJ1-2; D remains unclear. With 0 bases removed from V and 3 bases from J, the gap between germline ends came to 12 bases. Germline V gene sequence: CDR1 SGHRS, CDR2 YFSETQ. This CDR3 has 15 amino acids. CDR3: CASSLEYGQDYGYTF. The DNA of the CDR3 is TGCGCCAGCAGCTTGGAATATGGGCAAGACTATGGCTACACCTTC.

This chain uses TRBV4-3 with TRBJ2-7; weak D call: TRBD2 (5 bases). V was cut by 0 bases and J by 0 bases, with 6 bases left in between. The CDR3 has 14 amino acids. Germline V gene lookup returns CDR1 LGHNA and CDR2 YSLEER. The CDR3: CASSQDGSSYEQYF. The CDR3 DNA reads TGCGCCAGCAGCCAAGATGGGAGCTCCTACGAGCAGTACTTC.

V and J are TRBV6-1 and TRBJ2-5; tentative D call: TRBD1 (6 bases). The DNA matches TRBJ2-7 better at its end, which makes the J call doubtful. The germline V gene has CDR1 MNHNS and CDR2 SASEGT. This CDR3 region has 14 residues. The CDR3 sequence: CASTFDRIAYEQYF. Here the CDR3 DNA reads TGTGCCAGCACTTTTGACAGGATTGCCTACGAGCAGTACTTC.

The V and J genes are TRBV18 and TRBJ2-5; the D is unclear. Germline V lookup: CDR1 KGHSH, CDR2 LQKENI. The CDR3 spans 13 residues. The ends were cut back, 0 bases at V and 4 bases at J, with 6 bases in the middle. The CDR3 is CASSPPGSETQYF. The CDR3 coding sequence is TGTGCCAGCTCACCACCGGGCTCAGAGACCCAGTACTTC.